This T cell receptor (beta chain) was captured in a study of shared clonotypes between healthy human individuals. This clone was seen a few times. The repertoire was sequenced with immunoSEQ multiplex PCR; TCRdb's copy has only in-frame clones and lacks some. Here the sample spans 400,000 to 600,000 clones, around 79% being singletons. The V end lost 6 bases, the J end lost 4 bases, and 12 bases lay between the germline ends. CDR1 is SGHAT, CDR2 FQDESV, per germline (reference sequence). CDR3 size: 13 residues. The genes are TRBV11-1 and TRBJ1-1, with D possibly matching TRBD1 (5 bases). The sequenced sample consisted of PBMCs. This receptor was taken from a woman in her 40s in good health. Some clones in this sample may be carry-over from other donors' samples. The CDR3 coding sequence is TGTGCCAGCAGTACTCAGGGAGGCACTGAAGCTTTCTTT. Translating it yields CASSTQGGTEAFF.